Ten or more counts support the clone carrying this T cell receptor (beta chain). No antigen is known for it. The CDR3 extends over 13 amino acids. V was shortened by 5 bases and J by 3 bases, with 11 bases between the two germline ends. CDR1 and CDR2 from the germline V gene are LNHDA and SQIVND (reference sequence). The data are from a study of breast tumors, draining lymph nodes, adjacent tissues. General observations from the study: The data were judged consistent with most tumor T cells coming from lymph node and expanding in tumor. That most tumor T cells come from lymph nodes remained unproven. Tumor TCR diversity was below lymph nodes but above nontumor tissue.

A single record per CDR3 protein comes from TCRdb applying MiXCR to the multiplex PCR reads. The sample gives some 65,000 distinct CDR3 sequences, less than 45% of which show up once; over 7.5% is in the top ten. The clonotype was recovered from a female donor with breast cancer. Some clones in this sample may be carry-over from other donors' samples. Material for sequencing was breast tumor tissue. This chain uses TRBV19 with TRBJ2-7; D might be TRBD1 (6 bases). CDR3 sequence: CASSSTGRYEQYF. The CDR3 DNA reads as TGTGCCAGTAGTTCGACAGGACGCTACGAGCAGTACTTC.